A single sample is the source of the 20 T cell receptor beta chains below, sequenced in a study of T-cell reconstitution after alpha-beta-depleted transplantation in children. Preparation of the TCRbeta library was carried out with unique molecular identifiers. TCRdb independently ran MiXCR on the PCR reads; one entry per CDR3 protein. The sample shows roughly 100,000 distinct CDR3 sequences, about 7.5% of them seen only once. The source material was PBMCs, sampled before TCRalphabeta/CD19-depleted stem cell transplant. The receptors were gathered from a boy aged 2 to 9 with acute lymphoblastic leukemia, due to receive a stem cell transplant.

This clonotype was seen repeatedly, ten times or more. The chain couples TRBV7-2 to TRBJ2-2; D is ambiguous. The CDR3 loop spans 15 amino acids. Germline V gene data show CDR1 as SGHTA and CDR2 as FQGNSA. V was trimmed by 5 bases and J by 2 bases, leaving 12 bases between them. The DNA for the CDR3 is TGTGCCAGCAGCCCGGTCAGGCGAAACACCGGGGAGCTGTTTTTT. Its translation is CASSPVRRNTGELFF.

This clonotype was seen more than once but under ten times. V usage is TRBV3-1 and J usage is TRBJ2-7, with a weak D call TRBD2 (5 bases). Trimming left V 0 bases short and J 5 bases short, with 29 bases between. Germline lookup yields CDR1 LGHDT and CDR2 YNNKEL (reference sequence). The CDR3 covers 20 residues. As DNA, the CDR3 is TGTGCCAGCAGCCAAGATCGGGCAGGCGAAAGGAGGAGTATCTGTCACGAGCAGTACTTC. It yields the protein CASSQDRAGERRSICHEQYF.

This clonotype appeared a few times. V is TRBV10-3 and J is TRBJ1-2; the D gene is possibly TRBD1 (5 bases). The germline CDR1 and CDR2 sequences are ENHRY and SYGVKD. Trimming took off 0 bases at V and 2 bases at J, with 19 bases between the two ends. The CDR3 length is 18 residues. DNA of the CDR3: TGTGCCATCAGTGAGTCGTCCGGACACTCCTCGGGGAACTATGGCTACACCTTC. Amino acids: CAISESSGHSSGNYGYTF.

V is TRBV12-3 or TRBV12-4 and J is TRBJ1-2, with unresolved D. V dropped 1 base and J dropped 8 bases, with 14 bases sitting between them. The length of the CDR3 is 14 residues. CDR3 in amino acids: CASSLGPSTGGYTF. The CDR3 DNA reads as TGTGCCAGCAGTTTAGGTCCGTCCACGGGGGGCTACACCTTC.

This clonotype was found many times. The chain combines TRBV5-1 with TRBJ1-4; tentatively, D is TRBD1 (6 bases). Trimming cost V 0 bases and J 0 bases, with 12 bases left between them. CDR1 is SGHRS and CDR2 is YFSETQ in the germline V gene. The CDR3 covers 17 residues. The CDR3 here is CASSLVRDTATNEKLFF. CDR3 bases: TGCGCCAGCAGCTTGGTCCGGGACACAGCAACTAATGAAAAACTGTTTTTT.

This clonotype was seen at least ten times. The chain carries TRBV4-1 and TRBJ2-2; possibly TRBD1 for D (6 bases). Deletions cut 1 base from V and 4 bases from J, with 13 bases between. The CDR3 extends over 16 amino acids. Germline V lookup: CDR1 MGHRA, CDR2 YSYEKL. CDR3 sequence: CASSQVGQRLTGELFF. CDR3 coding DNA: TGCGCCAGCAGCCAAGTAGGACAGAGGCTCACCGGGGAGCTGTTTTTT.

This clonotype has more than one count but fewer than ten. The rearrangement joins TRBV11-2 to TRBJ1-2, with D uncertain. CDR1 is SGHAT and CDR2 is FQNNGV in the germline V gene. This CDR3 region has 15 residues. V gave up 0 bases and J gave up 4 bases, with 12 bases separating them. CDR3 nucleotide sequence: TGTGCCAGCAGCTTAGAAAGGGCAGGCGTCTATGGCTACACCTTC. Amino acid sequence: CASSLERAGVYGYTF.

The CDR3 is CATLDISGNTIYF. For the CDR3, the DNA is TGCGCCACCCTGGACATCTCTGGAAACACCATATATTTT. The chain combines TRBV4-1 with TRBJ1-3; a possible D gene is TRBD1 (5 bases). Germline V gene lookup returns CDR1 MGHRA and CDR2 YSYEKL. CDR3 length equals 13 residues. V lost 10 bases, J lost 0 bases, and 10 bases lay in between.

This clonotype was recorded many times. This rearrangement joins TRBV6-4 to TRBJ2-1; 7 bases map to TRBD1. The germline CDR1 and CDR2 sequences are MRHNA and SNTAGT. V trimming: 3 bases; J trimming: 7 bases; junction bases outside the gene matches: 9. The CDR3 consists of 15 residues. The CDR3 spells CASSEGGRGSNEQFF. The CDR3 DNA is TGTGCCAGCAGTGAGGGCGGCAGGGGGTCAAATGAGCAGTTCTTC.

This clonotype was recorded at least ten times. The CDR3 protein is CAISEYRGTKNTEAFF. The CDR3 DNA sequence: TGTGCCATCAGTGAGTACAGGGGGACCAAGAACACTGAAGCTTTCTTT. The chain employs TRBV10-3 and TRBJ1-1, with 8 bases matching TRBD1. Germline V lookup: CDR1 ENHRY, CDR2 SYGVKD. Trimming removed 1 base from V and 1 base from J; junction bases left unmatched: 5. The CDR3 has 16 amino acids.

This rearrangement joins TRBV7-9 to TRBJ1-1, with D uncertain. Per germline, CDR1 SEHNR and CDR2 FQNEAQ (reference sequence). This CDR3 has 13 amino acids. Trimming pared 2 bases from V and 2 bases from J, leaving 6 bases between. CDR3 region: CASSLPRNTEAFF. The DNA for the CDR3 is TGTGCCAGCAGCTTACCGAGAAACACTGAAGCTTTCTTT.

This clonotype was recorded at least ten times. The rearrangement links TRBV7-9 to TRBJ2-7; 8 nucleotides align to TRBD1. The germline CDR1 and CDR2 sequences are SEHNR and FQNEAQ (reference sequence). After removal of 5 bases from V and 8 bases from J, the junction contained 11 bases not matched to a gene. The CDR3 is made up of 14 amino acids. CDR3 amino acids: CASSPDRANNKQYF. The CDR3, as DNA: TGTGCCAGCAGCCCGGACAGGGCTAATAATAAGCAGTACTTC.

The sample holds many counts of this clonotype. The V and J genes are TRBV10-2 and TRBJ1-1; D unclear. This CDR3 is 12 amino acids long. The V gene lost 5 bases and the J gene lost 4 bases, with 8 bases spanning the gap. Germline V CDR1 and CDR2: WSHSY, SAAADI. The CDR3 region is CASSSQATEAFF. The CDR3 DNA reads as TGCGCCAGCAGTTCTCAGGCCACTGAAGCTTTCTTT.

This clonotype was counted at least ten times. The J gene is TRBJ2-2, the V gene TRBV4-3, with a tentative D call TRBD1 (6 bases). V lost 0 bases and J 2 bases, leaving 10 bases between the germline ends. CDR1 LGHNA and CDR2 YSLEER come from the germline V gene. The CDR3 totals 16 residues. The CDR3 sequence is CASSQEGADNTGELFF. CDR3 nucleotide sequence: TGCGCCAGCAGCCAAGAGGGGGCCGACAACACCGGGGAGCTGTTTTTT.

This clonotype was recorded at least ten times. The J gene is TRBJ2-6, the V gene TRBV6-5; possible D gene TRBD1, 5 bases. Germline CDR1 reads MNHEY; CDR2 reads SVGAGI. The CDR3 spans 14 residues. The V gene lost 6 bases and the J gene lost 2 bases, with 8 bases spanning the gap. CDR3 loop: CASSTQAGANVLTF. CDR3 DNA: TGTGCCAGCAGCACACAGGCTGGGGCCAACGTCCTGACTTTC.

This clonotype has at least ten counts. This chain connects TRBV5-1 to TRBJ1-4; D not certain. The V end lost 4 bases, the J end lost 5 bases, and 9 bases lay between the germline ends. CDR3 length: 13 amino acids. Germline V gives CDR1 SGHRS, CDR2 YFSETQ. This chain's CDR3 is CASSLGRNEKLFF. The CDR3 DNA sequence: TGCGCCAGCAGCCTTGGACGGAATGAAAAACTGTTTTTT.

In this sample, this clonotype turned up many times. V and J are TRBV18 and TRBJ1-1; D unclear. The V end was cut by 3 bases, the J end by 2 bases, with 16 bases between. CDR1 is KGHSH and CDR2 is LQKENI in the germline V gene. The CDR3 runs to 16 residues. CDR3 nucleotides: TGTGCCAGCTCACCTGGGAGCCGACTGGATAACACTGAAGCTTTCTTT. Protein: CASSPGSRLDNTEAFF.

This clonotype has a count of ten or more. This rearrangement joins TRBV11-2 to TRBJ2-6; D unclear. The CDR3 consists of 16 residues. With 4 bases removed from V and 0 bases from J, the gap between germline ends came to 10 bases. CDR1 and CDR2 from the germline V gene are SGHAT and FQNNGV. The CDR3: CASSYIPSSGANVLTF. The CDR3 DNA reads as TGTGCCAGCAGCTACATCCCAAGCTCTGGGGCCAACGTCCTGACTTTC.

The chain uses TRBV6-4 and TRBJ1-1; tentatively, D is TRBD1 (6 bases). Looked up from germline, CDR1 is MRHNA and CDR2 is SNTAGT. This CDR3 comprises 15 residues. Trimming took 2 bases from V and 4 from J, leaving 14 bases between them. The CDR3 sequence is CASSDRAGEGTEAFF. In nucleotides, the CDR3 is TGTGCCAGCAGTGACCGCGCAGGGGAGGGCACTGAAGCTTTCTTT.

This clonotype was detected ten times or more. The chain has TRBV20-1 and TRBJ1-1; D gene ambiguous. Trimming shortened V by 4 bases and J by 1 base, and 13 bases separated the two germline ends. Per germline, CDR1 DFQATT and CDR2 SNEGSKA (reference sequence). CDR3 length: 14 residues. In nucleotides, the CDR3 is TGCAGTGCTACGTCGAGCAGGAGGAACACTGAAGCTTTCTTT. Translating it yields CSATSSRRNTEAFF.